Detailed here is one T cell receptor beta chain. CDR1 is SGHTA, CDR2 FQGNSA, per germline. This CDR3 contains 18 residues. With V trimmed by 5 bases and J by 6 bases, 15 bases remained unmatched. The data were taken from a study of T cell changes during pregnancy in multiple sclerosis. Generated by immunoSEQ multiplex PCR, the TCRdb table keeps only in-frame clones and is missing some. Of more than 50,000 clones listed, 90% are singletons. The gene calls are TRBV7-2 and TRBJ2-1; 11 nucleotides agree with TRBD2. This TCR was sampled from a female donor in good health, enrolled as a control in a pregnancy study. This specimen consisted of peripheral blood, obtained in the first trimester of pregnancy. The CDR3 DNA reads as TGTGCCAGCAGCCCCCGACCCCTTAGCGGGGGGGCCTTCAATGAGCAGTTCTTC. It encodes CASSPRPLSGGAFNEQFF.